This T cell receptor (beta chain) was identified in a study of T cells after somatic rescue of genetic block (dated by TCRdb to about 2020). Concerning the study at large: The study assessed how robust, over the long term, a T-cell system was when the system had developed through somatic rescue of a genetic block in T-cell development.

About this clone itself: Its antigen is currently not known. Qualities for individual bases were not recorded, and no much larger clone is one base off.

According to the germline V gene (reference sequence), CDR1 reads SGHNT and CDR2 reads YYREEE. Trimming removed 3 bases from V and 1 base from J; the gene matches leave 3 bases unexplained. Counted from cysteine to phenylalanine, this CDR3 has 15 amino acids. Solely the CDR3 DNA is kept, with 45 bases framed from the first base. Library preparation employed the immunoSEQ multiplex PCR assay. TCRdb's version of the immuneACCESS table is confined to in-frame rearrangements and falls short of the full clone set. An unresolved V gene accounts for under half of the shortfall where checked; the remainder is of unknown origin. In this sample the table shows about 70,000 clones, roughly 94% of which occur a single time. Around 3% of the sample is held by the ten biggest clonotypes.

The clonotype comes from a man between 35 and 55 years old. This chain is built from TRBV5-4 and TRBJ2-2, with 7 bases aligning to TRBD1. Specimen: peripheral blood mononuclear cells (PBMCs). The CDR3 loop reads CASSSNRGNTGELFF. The nucleotide sequence reads TGTGCCAGCAGCTCAAACAGGGGGAACACCGGGGAGCTGTTTTTT.